A selection of T cell receptor beta chains follows, all from one sample in a study of cytomegalovirus exposure and HLA in healthy donors. Assay used: immunoSEQ multiplex PCR; TCRdb lists only in-frame clones, some missing. The repertoire consists of under 200,000 clones, with almost 85% occurring once and the leading ten covering less than 0.4%. Specimen: PBMCs. The receptors originated from a boy aged 2 to 10 in good health and CMV-seronegative. CDR3s leave out the opening cysteine and the closing phenylalanine or tryptophan.

v_gene	CDR3aa
TRBV30	AWSDITDSMNTEAF
TRBV7-9	ASSSSGENTGELF
TRBV19	ASSYQDFSYEQY
TRBV29-1	SVESRLAVNEQF
TRBV25-1	ASSDHKNTEAF
TRBV2	ASSRGPLQGYT
TRBV5-4	ASNLGLAAYNEQF
TRBV5-1	ASSLVLSGSSYEQY
TRBV27	ASSSLFTDTQY
TRBV19	ASRMDRESVQY
TRBV7-9	ASSPERQGTNEKLF
TRBV10-3	AISEGLATEAF
TRBV7-9	ASSLPKGTGTYNEQF
TRBV6-5	ASSYSLVDSTDTQY
TRBV6-5	ASSPQGSGNTIY
TRBV2	ASSTTGTGGMSNQPQH
TRBV2	ASSSDRLRSYEQY
TRBV6-1	ASREVGGYT
TRBV6-5	ASSLVAASYNEQF
TRBV9	ASSPSGTSSYNEQF
TRBV4-1	ASSQALLVYEQY
TRBV5-6	ASSLVVGGSPYEQY
TRBV7-8	ASSRPGQVNQPQH
TRBV7-9	ASSLDNAIPQAF
TRBV27	ASSPWGTSDRPAETQY
TRBV5-1	ASSASTYEQY
TRBV4-2	ASSPGLAEALYNEQF
TRBV7-9	ASSKTGTPYEQY
TRBV18	ASSIGGAGYEQY
TRBV7-9	ASSFNPGNPYGYT
TRBV7-9	ASSLDGQDTDTQY
TRBV21-1	ASSKVSLADIFGQF
TRBV19	ASSIDLAGLQETQY
TRBV25-1	ASSQSGTSNYGYT
TRBV2	ASSGTGAWVGDNTIY
TRBV11-2	ASSRLEGGSYNEQF
TRBV18	ASSPRLAGGPGWETQY
TRBV19	ASSVQGTEAF
TRBV9	ASSYEGLNTGELF
TRBV2	ASSSDRVIHEQY
TRBV6-1	ASSPSGRASDEQF
TRBV11-2	ASSLRGSNTGELF
TRBV13	ASSLRSSSSYNEQF
TRBV4-1	ASSQDPAGGPIDEQF
TRBV18	ASSETTAGQETQY
TRBV28	ASSSLWEAKSLQETQY
TRBV7-9	ASSQLQGSTEAF
TRBV29-1	SVLPGVSEETQY
TRBV21-1	ASRIWKEGMGQQHYSNQPQH
TRBV9	ASSVGTGPLGGLNEKLF
TRBV27	ASSHGTSGTNEQF
TRBV20-1	SASQETQY
TRBV5-6	ASSLDLSYEQY
TRBV5-1	ASSVAGGPHNEQF
TRBV4-1	ASSQDASGSFYEQY